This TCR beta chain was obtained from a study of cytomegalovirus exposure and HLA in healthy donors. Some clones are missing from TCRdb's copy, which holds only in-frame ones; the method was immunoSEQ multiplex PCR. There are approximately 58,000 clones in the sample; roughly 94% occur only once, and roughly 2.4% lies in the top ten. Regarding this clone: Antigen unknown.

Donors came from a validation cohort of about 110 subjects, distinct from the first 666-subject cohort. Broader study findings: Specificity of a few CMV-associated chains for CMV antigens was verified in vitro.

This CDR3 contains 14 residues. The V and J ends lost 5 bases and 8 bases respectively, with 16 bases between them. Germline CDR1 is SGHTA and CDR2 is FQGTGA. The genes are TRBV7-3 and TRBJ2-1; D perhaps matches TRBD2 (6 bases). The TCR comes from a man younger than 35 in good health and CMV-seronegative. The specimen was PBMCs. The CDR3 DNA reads TGTGCCAGCAGCAATACGGGACTTTCCGATGAGCAGTTCTTC. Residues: CASSNTGLSDEQFF.